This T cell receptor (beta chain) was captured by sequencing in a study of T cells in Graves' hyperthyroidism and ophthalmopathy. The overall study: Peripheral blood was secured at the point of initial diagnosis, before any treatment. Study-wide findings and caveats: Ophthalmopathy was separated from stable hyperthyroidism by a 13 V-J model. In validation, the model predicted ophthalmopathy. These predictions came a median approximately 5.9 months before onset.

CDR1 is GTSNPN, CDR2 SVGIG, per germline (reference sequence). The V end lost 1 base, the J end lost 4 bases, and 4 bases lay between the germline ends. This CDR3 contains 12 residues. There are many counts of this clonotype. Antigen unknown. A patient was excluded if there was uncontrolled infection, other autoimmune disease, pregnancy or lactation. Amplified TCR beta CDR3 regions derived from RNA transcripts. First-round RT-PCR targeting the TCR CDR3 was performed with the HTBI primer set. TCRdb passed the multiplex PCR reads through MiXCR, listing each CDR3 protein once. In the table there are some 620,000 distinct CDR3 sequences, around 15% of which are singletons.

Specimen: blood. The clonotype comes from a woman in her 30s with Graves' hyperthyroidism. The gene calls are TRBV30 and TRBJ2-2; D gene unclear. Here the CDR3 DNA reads TGTGCCTGGAGTGCGCTCACCGGGGAGCTGTTTTTT. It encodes CAWSALTGELFF.